Here is one TCR beta chain with its context. The libraries of TRB cDNA were constructed through 5' RACE using UMI labels. One entry per CDR3 protein, without DNA, is what TCRdb gives after re-calling the 5' RACE reads. The sample has more than 65,000 distinct CDR3 sequences. These data are taken from a study of CXCR3-negative and CXCR3-positive naive CD8 T cells. The V gene's germline CDR1 is MGHRA and CDR2 YSYEKL. There are 19 residues in the CDR3. The V and J genes are TRBV4-1 and TRBJ2-1; the D gene TCRdb calls, TRBD2, cannot be checked with no DNA. Sequenced material: naive CXCR3- CD8+ T cells from blood. Subset defined: CD45RO-CCR7+CD27+CD95- naive CD8+ T cells lacking CXCR3 (TNR3-). This TCR derives from a human donor in good health. Some clones in this sample may be carry-over from other donors' samples. The CDR3 loop reads CASSQATSGASSSYNEQFF.